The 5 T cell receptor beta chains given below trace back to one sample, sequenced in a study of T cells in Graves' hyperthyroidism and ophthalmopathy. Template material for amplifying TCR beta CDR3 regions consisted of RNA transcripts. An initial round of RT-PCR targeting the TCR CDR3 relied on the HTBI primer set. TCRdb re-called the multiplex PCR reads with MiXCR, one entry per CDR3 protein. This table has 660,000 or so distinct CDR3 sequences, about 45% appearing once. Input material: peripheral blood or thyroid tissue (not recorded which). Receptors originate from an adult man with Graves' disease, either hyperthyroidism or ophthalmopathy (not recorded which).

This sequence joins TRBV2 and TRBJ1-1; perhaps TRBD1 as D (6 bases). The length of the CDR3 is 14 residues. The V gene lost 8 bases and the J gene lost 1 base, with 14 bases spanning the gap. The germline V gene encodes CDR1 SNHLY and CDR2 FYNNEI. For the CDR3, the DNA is TGTGCCAGCTCACAGGGACCGCAGAACACTGAAGCTTTCTTT. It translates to CASSQGPQNTEAFF.

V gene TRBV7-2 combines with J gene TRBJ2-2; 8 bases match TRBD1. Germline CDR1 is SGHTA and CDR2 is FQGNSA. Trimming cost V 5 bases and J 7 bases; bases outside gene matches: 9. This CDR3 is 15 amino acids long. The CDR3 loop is CASSQEQGAGGELFF. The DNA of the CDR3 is TGTGCCAGCAGCCAAGAGCAGGGGGCTGGCGGGGAGCTGTTTTTT.

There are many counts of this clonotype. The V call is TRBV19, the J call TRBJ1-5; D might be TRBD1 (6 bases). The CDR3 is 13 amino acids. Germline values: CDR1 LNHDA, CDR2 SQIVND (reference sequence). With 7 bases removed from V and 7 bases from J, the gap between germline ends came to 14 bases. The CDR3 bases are TGTGCCAGTAACGTCAGAGGGGGACAGCCCCAGCATTTT. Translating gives CASNVRGGQPQHF.

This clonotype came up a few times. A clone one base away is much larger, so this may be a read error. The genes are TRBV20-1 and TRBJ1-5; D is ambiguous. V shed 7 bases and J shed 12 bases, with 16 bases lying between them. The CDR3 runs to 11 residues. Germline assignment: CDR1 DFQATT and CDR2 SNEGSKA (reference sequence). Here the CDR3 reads CSDNRGMGQHF. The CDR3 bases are TGCAGTGACAATCGTGGGATGGGCCAGCATTTT.

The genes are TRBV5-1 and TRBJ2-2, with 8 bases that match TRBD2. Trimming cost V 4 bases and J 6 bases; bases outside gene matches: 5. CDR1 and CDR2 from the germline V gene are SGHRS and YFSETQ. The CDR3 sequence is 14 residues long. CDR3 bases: TGCGCCAGCAGCGAAGCGGGAGTAGCCGGGGAGCTGTTTTTT. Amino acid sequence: CASSEAGVAGELFF. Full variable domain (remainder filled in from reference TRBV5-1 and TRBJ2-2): KAGVTQTPRYLIKTRGQQVTLSCSPISGHRSVSWYQQTPGQGLQFLFEYFSETQRNKGNFPGRFSGRQFSNSRSEMNVSTLELGDSALYLCASSEAGVAGELFFGEGSRLTVL.